Here is one TCR beta chain with its context. This CDR3 spans 16 amino acids. J lost 4 bases, V lost 1 base, and 1 base had no gene match. In germline, CDR1 is MGHRA, CDR2 YSYEKL. This sample is drawn from a study of T-cell memory formation after mild COVID-19. MiXCR, applied by TCRdb to the 5' RACE reads, yields one record per CDR3 protein. The data show around 470,000 distinct CDR3 sequences, around 18% seen once. The clonotype comes from an adult woman who had mild COVID-19 (a few samples of this study predate the infection). Cell type and time point are not known. This chain links TRBV4-1 with TRBJ2-3; 14 bases agree with TRBD2. The source material was PBMCs or a T cell subset sorted from them (not recorded which). The CDR3: CASSQAGLAGADTQYF. The DNA for the CDR3 is TGCGCCAGCAGCCAAGCGGGACTAGCGGGAGCAGATACGCAGTATTTT.